This TCR beta chain was sequenced in a study of response to subunit inactivated influenza vaccine. Study-wide points: The authors put forward the suggestion that each seasonal influenza vaccination may bring in only a limited number of new T cells.

Via MiXCR, TCRdb re-called the RT-PCR reads, giving one row per CDR3 protein. The data hold approximately 520,000 distinct CDR3 sequences, with more than 15% observed a single time. Trimming cost V 11 bases and J 3 bases, with 10 bases left between them. This CDR3 is built from 12 residues. Germline assignment: CDR1 KGHDR and CDR2 SFDVKD. Notes on this clonotype: Antigen: not known.

The V gene is TRBV24-1, the J gene TRBJ2-1; unclear D gene. Material: CD4+ T cells sorted from PBMCs, obtained around 2 years after vaccination. The receptor's source is a man between 50 and 70 years old who received an inactivated influenza vaccine. The DNA for the CDR3 is TGTGCCAGCGCACGAGACTACAATGAGCAGTTCTTC. Its translation: CASARDYNEQFF.